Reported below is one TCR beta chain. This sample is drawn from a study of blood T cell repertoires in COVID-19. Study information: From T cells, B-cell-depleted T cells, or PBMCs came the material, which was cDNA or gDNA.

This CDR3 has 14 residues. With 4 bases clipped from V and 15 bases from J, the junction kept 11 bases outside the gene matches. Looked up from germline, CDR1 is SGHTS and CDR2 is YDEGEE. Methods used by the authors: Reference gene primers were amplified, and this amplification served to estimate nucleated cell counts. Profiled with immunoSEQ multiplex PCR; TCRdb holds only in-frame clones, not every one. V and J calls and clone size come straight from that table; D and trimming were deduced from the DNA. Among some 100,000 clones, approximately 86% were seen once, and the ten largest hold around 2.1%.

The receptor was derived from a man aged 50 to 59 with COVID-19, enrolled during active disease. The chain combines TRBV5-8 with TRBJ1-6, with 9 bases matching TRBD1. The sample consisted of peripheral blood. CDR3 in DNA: TGTGCCAGCAGCCCGACCCGGGGACAGGGTCTCCTCCACTTT. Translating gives CASSPTRGQGLLHF. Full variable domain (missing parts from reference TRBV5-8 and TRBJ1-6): EAGVTQSPTHLIKTRGQQATLRCSPISGHTSVYWYQQALGLGLQFLLWYDEGEERNRGNFPPRFSGRQFPNYSSELNVNALELEDSALYLCASSPTRGQGLLHFGNGTRLTVT.